This TCR beta chain was sequenced for a study of blood T cell repertoires in COVID-19. Overall study: T cells, B-cell-depleted T cells, or PBMCs provided the cDNA or gDNA that served as material.

V dropped 3 bases and J dropped 11; count of bases not matched to a gene: 10. The CDR3 spans 16 residues. Germline V gives CDR1 SGDLS, CDR2 YYNGEE. Methods used by the authors: Nucleated cell counts were estimated from reference gene primer amplification. Sequencing was performed with immunoSEQ multiplex PCR; in TCRdb, only in-frame clones are kept and a portion is missing. The V and J calls and the clone size are those of that table, but D and trimming were determined from the DNA. The table lists about 280,000 clones, 88% of them singletons. The sequencing sample was made of peripheral blood. V is TRBV9 and J is TRBJ2-2, with TRBD2 identical over 13 bases. The sequence came from a woman in her twenties or thirties with COVID-19, enrolled during active disease. The chain's CDR3 is CASSETGTSGARELFF. The CDR3 region has the DNA TGTGCCAGCAGCGAGACCGGGACTAGCGGGGCCCGAGAGCTGTTTTTT.